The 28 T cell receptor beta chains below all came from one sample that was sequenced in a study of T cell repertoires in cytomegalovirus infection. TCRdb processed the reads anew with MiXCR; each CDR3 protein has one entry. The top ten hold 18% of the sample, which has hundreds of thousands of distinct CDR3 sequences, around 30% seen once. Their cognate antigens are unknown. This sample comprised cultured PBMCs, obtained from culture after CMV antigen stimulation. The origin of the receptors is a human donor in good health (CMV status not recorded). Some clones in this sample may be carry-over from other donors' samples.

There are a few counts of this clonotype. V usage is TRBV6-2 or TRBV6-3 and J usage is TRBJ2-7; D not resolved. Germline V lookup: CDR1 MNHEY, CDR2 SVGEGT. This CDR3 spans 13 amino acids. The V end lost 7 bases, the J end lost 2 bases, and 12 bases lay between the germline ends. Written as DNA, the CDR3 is TGTGCCAGCACCAACGCCCGGGCCTACGAGCAGTACTTC. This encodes CASTNARAYEQYF.

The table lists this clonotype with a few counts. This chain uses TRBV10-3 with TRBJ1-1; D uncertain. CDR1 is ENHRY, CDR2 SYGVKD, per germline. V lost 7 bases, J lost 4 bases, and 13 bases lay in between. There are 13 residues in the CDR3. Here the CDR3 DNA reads TGTGCCATCACGGCAACGGGGAGCACTGAAGCTTTCTTT. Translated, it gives CAITATGSTEAFF.

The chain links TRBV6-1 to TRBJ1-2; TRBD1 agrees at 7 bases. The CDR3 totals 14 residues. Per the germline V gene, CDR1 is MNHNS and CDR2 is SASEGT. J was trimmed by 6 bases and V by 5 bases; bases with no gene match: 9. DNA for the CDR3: TGTGCCAGCAGTACAGGGGTCCTAGTCGATGGCTACACCTTC. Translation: CASSTGVLVDGYTF.

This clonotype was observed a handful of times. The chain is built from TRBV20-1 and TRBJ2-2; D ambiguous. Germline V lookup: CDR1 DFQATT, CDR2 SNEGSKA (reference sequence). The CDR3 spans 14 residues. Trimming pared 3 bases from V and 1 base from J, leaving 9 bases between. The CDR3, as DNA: TGCAGTGCTAGTGGCCGAGGGAACACCGGGGAGCTGTTTTTT. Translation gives CSASGRGNTGELFF.

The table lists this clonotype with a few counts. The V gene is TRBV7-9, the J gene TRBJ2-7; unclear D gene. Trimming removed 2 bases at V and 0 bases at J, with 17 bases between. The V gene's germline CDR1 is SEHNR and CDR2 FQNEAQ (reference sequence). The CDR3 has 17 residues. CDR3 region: CASSLSQSSFSSYEQYF. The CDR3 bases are TGTGCCAGCAGCTTATCACAGAGTTCTTTTAGCTCCTACGAGCAGTACTTC.

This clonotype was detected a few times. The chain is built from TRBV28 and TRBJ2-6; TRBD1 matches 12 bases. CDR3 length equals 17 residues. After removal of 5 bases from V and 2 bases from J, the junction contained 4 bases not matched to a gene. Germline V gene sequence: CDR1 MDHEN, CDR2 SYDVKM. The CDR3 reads CASSGDRGLPGANVLTF. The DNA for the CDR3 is TGTGCCAGCAGTGGGGACAGGGGGCTTCCTGGGGCCAACGTCCTGACTTTC.

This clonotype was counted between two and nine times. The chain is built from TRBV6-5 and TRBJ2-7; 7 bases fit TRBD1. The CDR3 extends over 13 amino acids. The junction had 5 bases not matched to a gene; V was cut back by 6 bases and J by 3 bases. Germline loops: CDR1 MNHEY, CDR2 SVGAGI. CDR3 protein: CASRPRQGYEQYF. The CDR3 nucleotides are TGTGCCAGCAGACCCCGACAGGGCTACGAGCAGTACTTC.

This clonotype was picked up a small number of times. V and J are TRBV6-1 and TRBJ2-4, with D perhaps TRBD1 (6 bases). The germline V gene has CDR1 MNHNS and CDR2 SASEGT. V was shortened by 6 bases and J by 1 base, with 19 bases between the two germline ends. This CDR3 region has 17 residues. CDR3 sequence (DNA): TGTGCCAGCAGCGAACAGGGTCTGGGCCAGGCCAAAAACATTCAGTACTTC. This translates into CASSEQGLGQAKNIQYF.

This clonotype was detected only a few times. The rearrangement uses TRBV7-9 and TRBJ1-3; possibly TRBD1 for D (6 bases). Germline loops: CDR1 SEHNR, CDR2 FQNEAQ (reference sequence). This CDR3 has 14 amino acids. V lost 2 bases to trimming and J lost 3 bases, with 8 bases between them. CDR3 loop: CASSLMDSGNTIYF. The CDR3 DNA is TGTGCCAGCAGCTTAATGGACAGTGGAAACACCATATATTTT.

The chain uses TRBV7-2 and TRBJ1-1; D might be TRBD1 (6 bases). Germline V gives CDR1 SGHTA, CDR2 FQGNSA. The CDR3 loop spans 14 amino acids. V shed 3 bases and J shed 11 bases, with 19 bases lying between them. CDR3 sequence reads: CASSFFEGVRYAFF. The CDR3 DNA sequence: TGTGCCAGCAGCTTTTTCGAGGGGGTAAGGTATGCTTTCTTT.

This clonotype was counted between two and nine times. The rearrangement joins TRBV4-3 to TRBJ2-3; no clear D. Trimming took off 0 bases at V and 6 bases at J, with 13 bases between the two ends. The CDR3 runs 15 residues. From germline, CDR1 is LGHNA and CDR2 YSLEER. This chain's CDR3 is CASSQDTAASDTQYF. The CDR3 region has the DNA TGCGCCAGCAGCCAAGATACCGCCGCCTCGGATACGCAGTATTTT.

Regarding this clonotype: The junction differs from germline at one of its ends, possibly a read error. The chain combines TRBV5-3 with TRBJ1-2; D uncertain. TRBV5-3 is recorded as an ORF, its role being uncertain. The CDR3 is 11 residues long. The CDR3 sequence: CASSLEGSYTF. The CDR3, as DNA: TGTGCCAGCAGCTTGGAAGGTAGCTACACCTTC.

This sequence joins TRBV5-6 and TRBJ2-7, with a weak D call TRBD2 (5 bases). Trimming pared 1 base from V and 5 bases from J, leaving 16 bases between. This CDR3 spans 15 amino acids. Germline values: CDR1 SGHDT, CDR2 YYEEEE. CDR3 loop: CASSLTLGAPDEQYF. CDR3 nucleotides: TGTGCCAGCAGCTTGACGTTGGGAGCTCCTGACGAGCAGTACTTC.

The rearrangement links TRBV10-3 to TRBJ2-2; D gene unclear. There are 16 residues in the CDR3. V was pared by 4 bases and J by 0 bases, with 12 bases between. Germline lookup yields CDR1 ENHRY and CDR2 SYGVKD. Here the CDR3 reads CAISGSDPSNTGELFF. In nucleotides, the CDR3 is TGTGCCATCAGTGGATCGGATCCCTCGAACACCGGGGAGCTGTTTTTT.

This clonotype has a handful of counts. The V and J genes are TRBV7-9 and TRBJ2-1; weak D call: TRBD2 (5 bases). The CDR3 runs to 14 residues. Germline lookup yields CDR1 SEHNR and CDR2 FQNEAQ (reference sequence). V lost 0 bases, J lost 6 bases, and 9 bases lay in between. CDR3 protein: CASSLAVLANEQFF. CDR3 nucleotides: TGTGCCAGCAGCTTAGCGGTCCTAGCCAATGAGCAGTTCTTC.

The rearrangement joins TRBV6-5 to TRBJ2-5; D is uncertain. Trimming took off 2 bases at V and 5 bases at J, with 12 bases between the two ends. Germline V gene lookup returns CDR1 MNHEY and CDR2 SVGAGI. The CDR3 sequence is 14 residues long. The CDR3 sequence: CASSYGPPRETQYF. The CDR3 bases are TGTGCCAGCAGTTACGGACCCCCGAGGGAGACCCAGTACTTC.

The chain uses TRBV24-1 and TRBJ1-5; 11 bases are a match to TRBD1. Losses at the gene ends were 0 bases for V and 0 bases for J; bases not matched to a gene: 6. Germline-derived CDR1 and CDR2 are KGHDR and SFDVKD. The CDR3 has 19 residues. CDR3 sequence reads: CATSDLGQGAGYSNQPQHF. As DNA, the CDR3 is TGTGCCACCAGTGATTTGGGACAGGGGGCAGGGTATAGCAATCAGCCCCAGCATTTT.

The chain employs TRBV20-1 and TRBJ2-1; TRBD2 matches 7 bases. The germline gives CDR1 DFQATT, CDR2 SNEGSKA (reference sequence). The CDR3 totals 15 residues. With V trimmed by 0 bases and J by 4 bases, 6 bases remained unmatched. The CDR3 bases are TGCAGTGCTAGAGATTGGCTAGCGGTATACAATGAGCAGTTCTTC. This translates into CSARDWLAVYNEQFF.

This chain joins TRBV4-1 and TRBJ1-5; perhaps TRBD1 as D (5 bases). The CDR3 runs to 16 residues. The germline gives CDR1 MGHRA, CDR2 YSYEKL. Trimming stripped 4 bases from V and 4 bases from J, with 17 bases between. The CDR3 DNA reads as TGCGCCAGCAGCCCCTATGTCGGGGGGACGAATCAGCCCCAGCATTTT. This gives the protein CASSPYVGGTNQPQHF.

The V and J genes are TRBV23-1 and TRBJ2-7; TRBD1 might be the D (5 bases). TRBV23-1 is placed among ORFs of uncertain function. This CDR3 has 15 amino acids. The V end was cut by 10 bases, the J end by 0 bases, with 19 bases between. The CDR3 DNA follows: TGCGCCACCAGGGTGGTATTTGTCGTCTCCTACGAGCAGTACTTC. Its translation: CATRVVFVVSYEQYF.

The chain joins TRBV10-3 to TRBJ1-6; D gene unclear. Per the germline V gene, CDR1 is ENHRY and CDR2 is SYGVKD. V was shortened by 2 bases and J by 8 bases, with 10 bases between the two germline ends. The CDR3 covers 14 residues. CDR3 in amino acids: CAISERQLDSPLHF. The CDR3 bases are TGTGCCATCAGTGAGAGGCAGTTGGATTCACCCCTCCACTTT.

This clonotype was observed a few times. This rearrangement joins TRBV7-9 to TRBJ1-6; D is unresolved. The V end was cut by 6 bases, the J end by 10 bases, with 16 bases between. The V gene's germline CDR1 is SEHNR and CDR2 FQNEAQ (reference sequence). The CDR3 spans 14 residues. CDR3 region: CASSPPPRGSPLHF. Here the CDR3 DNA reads TGTGCCAGCAGTCCACCCCCTCGGGGATCACCCCTCCACTTT.

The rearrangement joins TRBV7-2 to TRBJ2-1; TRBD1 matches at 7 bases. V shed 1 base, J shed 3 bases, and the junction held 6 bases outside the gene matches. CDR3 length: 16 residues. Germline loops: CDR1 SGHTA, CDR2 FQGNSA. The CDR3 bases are TGTGCCAGCAGCTTAGGGGCAACAGGGGTCTACAATGAGCAGTTCTTC. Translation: CASSLGATGVYNEQFF.

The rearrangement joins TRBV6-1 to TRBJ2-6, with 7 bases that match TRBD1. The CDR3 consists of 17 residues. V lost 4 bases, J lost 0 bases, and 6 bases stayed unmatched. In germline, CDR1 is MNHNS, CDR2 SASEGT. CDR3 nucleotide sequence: TGTGCCAGCAGTGGGTCGACAGGGTCCTCTGGGGCCAACGTCCTGACTTTC. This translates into CASSGSTGSSGANVLTF.

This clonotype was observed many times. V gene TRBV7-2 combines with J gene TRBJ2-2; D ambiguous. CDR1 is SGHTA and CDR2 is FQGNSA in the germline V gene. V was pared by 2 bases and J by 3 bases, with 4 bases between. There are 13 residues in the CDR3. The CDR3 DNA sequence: TGTGCCAGCAGCTTACAGTACACCGGGGAGCTGTTTTTT. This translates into CASSLQYTGELFF.

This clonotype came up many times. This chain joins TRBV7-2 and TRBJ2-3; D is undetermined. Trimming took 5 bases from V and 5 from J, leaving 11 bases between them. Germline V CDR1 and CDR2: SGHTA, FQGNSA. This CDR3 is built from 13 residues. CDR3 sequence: CASSPQVLDTQYF. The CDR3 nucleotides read TGTGCCAGCAGCCCCCAGGTTTTAGATACGCAGTATTTT.

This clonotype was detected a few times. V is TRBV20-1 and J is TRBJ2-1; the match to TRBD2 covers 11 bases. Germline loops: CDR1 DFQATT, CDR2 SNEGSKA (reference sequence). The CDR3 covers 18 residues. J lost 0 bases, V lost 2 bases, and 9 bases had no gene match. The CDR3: CSARILAGGLHSYNEQFF. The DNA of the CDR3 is TGCAGTGCTAGAATCCTAGCGGGGGGTCTTCACTCCTACAATGAGCAGTTCTTC.

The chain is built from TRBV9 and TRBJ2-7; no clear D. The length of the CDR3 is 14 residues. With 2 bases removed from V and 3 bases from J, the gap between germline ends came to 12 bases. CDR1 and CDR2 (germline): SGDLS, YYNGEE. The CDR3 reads CASSVLASNYEQYF. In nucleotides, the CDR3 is TGTGCCAGCAGCGTTCTGGCTAGTAACTACGAGCAGTACTTC.